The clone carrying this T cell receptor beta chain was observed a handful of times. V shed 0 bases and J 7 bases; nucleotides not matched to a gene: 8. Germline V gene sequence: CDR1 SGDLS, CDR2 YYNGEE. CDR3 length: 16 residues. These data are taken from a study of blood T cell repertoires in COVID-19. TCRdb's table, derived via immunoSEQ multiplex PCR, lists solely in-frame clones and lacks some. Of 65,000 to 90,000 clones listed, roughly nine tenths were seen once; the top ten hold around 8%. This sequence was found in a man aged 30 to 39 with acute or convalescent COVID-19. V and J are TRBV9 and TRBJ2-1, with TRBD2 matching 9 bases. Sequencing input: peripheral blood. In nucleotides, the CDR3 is TGTGCCAGCAGCGTAGTTGGCGGGAGGGCCCGGAATGAGCAGTTCTTC. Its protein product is CASSVVGGRARNEQFF.